Below, 10 T cell receptor beta chains from the same sample are listed, as sequenced in a study of cytomegalovirus exposure and HLA in healthy donors. Researchers ran the PCR with 60 Vbeta and 13 Jbeta primers. Sequencing was performed with immunoSEQ multiplex PCR; in TCRdb, only in-frame clones are kept and a portion is missing. The sample records about 95,000 clones, around four fifths being singletons. The sample taken for sequencing was PBMCs. The receptor source for this set is a woman between 40 and 55 years old in good health and CMV-seropositive.

The genes are TRBV15 and TRBJ1-4; 8 bases map to TRBD1. Germline V gene lookup returns CDR1 LNHNV and CDR2 YYDKDF (reference sequence). Trimming removed 3 bases from V and 5 bases from J; junction bases left unmatched: 2. This CDR3 is built from 14 residues. The CDR3 nucleotides read TGTGCCACCAGCAGGGACAGGGTGAATGAAAAACTGTTTTTT. This gives the protein CATSRDRVNEKLFF.

The genes are TRBV7-2 and TRBJ1-1, with 8 bases identical to TRBD1. The length of the CDR3 is 15 residues. J was trimmed by 3 bases and V by 5 bases; bases with no gene match: 8. Germline loops: CDR1 SGHTA, CDR2 FQGNSA. CDR3 region: CASSPQGAFYTEAFF. In DNA, the CDR3 is TGTGCCAGCAGCCCCCAGGGGGCGTTCTACACTGAAGCTTTCTTT.

This clone was seen only a few times. The chain employs TRBV9 and TRBJ2-3, with D hard to call. The CDR3 is made up of 13 amino acids. Germline V CDR1 and CDR2: SGDLS, YYNGEE. V lost 4 bases and J 7 bases, leaving 13 bases between the germline ends. The CDR3, as DNA: TGTGCCAGCAGCTTTCTCCCTGCGCATACGCAGTATTTT. It specifies CASSFLPAHTQYF.

This clone was recorded a few times. The chain is built from TRBV28 and TRBJ1-2, with D tentatively TRBD1 (6 bases). The V gene lost 2 bases and the J gene lost 0 bases, with 16 bases spanning the gap. The V gene's germline CDR1 is MDHEN and CDR2 SYDVKM. The CDR3 has 17 residues. CDR3 nucleotide sequence: TGTGCCAGCAGTTTAGGGACGAGGGGGAACCCTAACTATGGCTACACCTTC. It is translated as CASSLGTRGNPNYGYTF.

The chain couples TRBV30 to TRBJ1-4; D gene unclear. CDR3 length: 14 residues. Germline CDR1 and CDR2: GTSNPN and SVGIG (reference sequence). Trimming stripped 3 bases from V and 0 bases from J, with 8 bases between. CDR3 amino acids: CAWRDSTTNEKLFF. As DNA, the CDR3 is TGTGCCTGGAGGGACTCTACAACTAATGAAAAACTGTTTTTT.

The chain joins TRBV28 to TRBJ1-5; TRBD1 matches at 9 bases. CDR3 length equals 15 residues. Unmatched junction bases numbered 7, after V lost 6 bases and J lost 4 bases. Looked up from germline, CDR1 is MDHEN and CDR2 is SYDVKM. The CDR3 spells CASRPPGTGNQPQHF. For the CDR3, the DNA is TGTGCCAGCAGGCCCCCCGGGACAGGGAATCAGCCCCAGCATTTT.

The rearrangement uses TRBV30 and TRBJ2-1; 7 bases fit TRBD2. Germline V gene data show CDR1 as GTSNPN and CDR2 as SVGIG (reference sequence). CDR3 size: 12 residues. The ends lost 3 bases at V and 7 bases at J; junction bases unmatched: 3. For the CDR3, the DNA is TGTGCCTGGAGCCGAGCGGGAAATGAGCAGTTCTTC. The encoded protein is CAWSRAGNEQFF.

The rearrangement links TRBV19 to TRBJ1-3; D unclear. The CDR3 is 14 amino acids. The V end was cut by 3 bases, the J end by 4 bases, with 10 bases between. Germline assignment: CDR1 LNHDA and CDR2 SQIVND (reference sequence). The CDR3 reads CASSIAIRGNTIYF. For the CDR3, the DNA is TGTGCCAGTAGTATCGCGATACGGGGAAACACCATATATTTT.

CDR3 in DNA: TGCAGCATCGCTTTGGCGGGATTCTACGAGCAGTACTTC. It translates to CSIALAGFYEQYF. The chain is built from TRBV29-1 and TRBJ2-7; D might be TRBD2 (6 bases). The CDR3 is made up of 13 amino acids. CDR1 is SQVTM and CDR2 is ANQGSEA in the germline V gene. V shed 8 bases and J shed 3 bases, with 17 bases lying between them.

By share, this clone ranks as medium-sized. V and J are TRBV2 and TRBJ2-1; 8 bases are shared with TRBD2. V lost 6 bases, J lost 8 bases, and 9 bases stayed unmatched. Per the germline V gene, CDR1 is SNHLY and CDR2 is FYNNEI. There are 14 residues in the CDR3. The CDR3: CASSLGLDYDEQFF. CDR3 coding DNA: TGTGCCAGCAGCCTGGGACTAGATTACGATGAGCAGTTCTTC.